These T cell receptor beta chains were read from a single sample in a study of T cell repertoires in cytomegalovirus infection. TCRdb ran MiXCR on the reads and lists one entry per CDR3 protein. The table has roughly 760,000 distinct CDR3 sequences, about a third seen once. The sequencing input was PBMCs. These receptors came from a human donor in good health (CMV status not recorded). Some clones in this sample may be carry-over from other donors' samples. Each CDR3 is given with its conserved first and last residue. Fields, in order: CDR3 protein, J gene, V gene, D gene. The D gene is left open where the match is weak.

CDR3: CATSDPGTGDYGYTF
J: TRBJ1-2
V: TRBV24-1
D: TRBD1

CDR3: CSARDDFQGSRGDIQYF
J: TRBJ2-4
V: TRBV20-1
D: .

CDR3: CASTQDSSNEKLFF
J: TRBJ1-4
V: TRBV5-6
D: .

CDR3: CASSQPGTGTQESHNEQFF
J: TRBJ2-1
V: TRBV3-1
D: TRBD1

CDR3: CASSEGMAGNTIYF
J: TRBJ1-3
V: TRBV2
D: .

CDR3: CASSPSSGYEETQYF
J: TRBJ2-5
V: TRBV27
D: .

CDR3: CASGDFAGYDQPQHF
J: TRBJ1-5
V: TRBV19
D: .

CDR3: CASSQDSGGPSWGYTF
J: TRBJ1-2
V: TRBV4-1
D: .

CDR3: CASNRLAGSYNEQFF
J: TRBJ2-1
V: TRBV19
D: TRBD2

CDR3: CASSSALAVTDTQYF
J: TRBJ2-3
V: TRBV5-4
D: .

CDR3: CATSDGTGWFADTQYF
J: TRBJ2-3
V: TRBV24-1
D: TRBD1

CDR3: CASSLVTGTGALMNTEAFF
J: TRBJ1-1
V: TRBV11-2
D: TRBD1

CDR3: CASSPGPAETQYF
J: TRBJ2-5
V: TRBV7-2
D: .

CDR3: CASSIGDSGVSYNSPLHF
J: TRBJ1-6
V: TRBV2
D: TRBD1

CDR3: CASSPPSGRARETQYF
J: TRBJ2-5
V: TRBV6-2/TRBV6-3
D: TRBD2

CDR3: CASSQGWGTDTQYF
J: TRBJ2-3
V: TRBV7-2
D: .

CDR3: CSARVWLFNYGYTF
J: TRBJ1-2
V: TRBV20-1
D: .

CDR3: CASSPSRGESSYNSPLHF
J: TRBJ1-6
V: TRBV23-1
D: .

CDR3: CASSPSGRAIIYEQYF
J: TRBJ2-7
V: TRBV14
D: TRBD2

CDR3: CASSAKRKEQFF
J: TRBJ2-1
V: TRBV7-2
D: .

CDR3: CSARDQVLAGVFPYEQYF
J: TRBJ2-7
V: TRBV20-1
D: TRBD2

CDR3: CASSQEMVNTGELFF
J: TRBJ2-2
V: TRBV4-1
D: .

CDR3: CASSLSPQPNQPQHF
J: TRBJ1-5
V: TRBV12-3/TRBV12-4
D: .

CDR3: CASSLDEKGHYGYTF
J: TRBJ1-2
V: TRBV5-1
D: .

CDR3: CASSLGGNPEALF
J: TRBJ1-1
V: TRBV7-2
D: .

CDR3: CASSLLGQAASPLHF
J: TRBJ1-6
V: TRBV11-2
D: .

CDR3: CASTPRGTSGRLQETQYF
J: TRBJ2-5
V: TRBV27
D: TRBD2

CDR3: CASSSASGYTF
J: TRBJ1-2
V: TRBV27
D: .

CDR3: CASTNSVNQPQHF
J: TRBJ1-5
V: TRBV12-3/TRBV12-4
D: .

CDR3: CASSLDSGGRPAKYF
J: TRBJ2-5
V: TRBV7-4
D: TRBD2

CDR3: CASSSDPIRDTQYF
J: TRBJ2-3
V: TRBV7-9
D: .

CDR3: CASEQGPANTGELFF
J: TRBJ2-2
V: TRBV28
D: .

CDR3: CASSPIAGASYNEQFF
J: TRBJ2-1
V: TRBV7-3
D: TRBD2

CDR3: CASSVGGVHNEQFF
J: TRBJ2-1
V: TRBV11-3
D: TRBD2

CDR3: CASSLGPRGTEAFF
J: TRBJ1-1
V: TRBV7-8
D: .

CDR3: CASSLGRRNIQYF
J: TRBJ2-4
V: TRBV7-2
D: .

CDR3: CASSLEWDYNEQFF
J: TRBJ2-1
V: TRBV5-4
D: .

CDR3: CATSRDLGKNNQPQHF
J: TRBJ1-5
V: TRBV15
D: .